This entry lists 2 T cell receptor beta chains sequenced from one sample in a study of blood T cells in healthy people across ages. For the second PCR, which ran for roughly 7 to 11 cycles, a sample-barcoded 5' primer and a J-beta primer mix were used. MiXCR was run by TCRdb on the 5' RACE reads, yielding one entry per CDR3 protein. Of approximately 1,000,000 distinct CDR3 sequences in the sample, more than 35% are singletons; the top ten hold 18%. Material for sequencing was blood. These receptors all stem from a woman between 55 and 75 years old in good health.

The chain couples TRBV20-1 to TRBJ2-5, with 7 positions matching TRBD2. The CDR3 runs to 13 residues. From germline, CDR1 is DFQATT and CDR2 SNEGSKA (reference sequence). The junction had 7 bases not matched to a gene; V was cut back by 7 bases and J by 2 bases. CDR3 nucleotide sequence: TGCAGTGAATCGGGAGGACTACAAGAGACCCAGTACTTC. Translated: CSESGGLQETQYF.

The rearrangement joins TRBV6-5 to TRBJ2-1; the D call may be TRBD1 or TRBD2 (6 bases each). TRBJ2-7 matches the DNA end more closely, so the J call is doubtful. The CDR3 length is 17 residues. Germline assignment: CDR1 MNHEY and CDR2 SVGAGI. CDR3 sequence reads: CASSFTSWGARSYEQYF. Written as DNA, the CDR3 is TGTGCCAGCAGTTTTACGTCCTGGGGGGCGCGGAGCTACGAGCAGTACTTC.